This TCR beta chain originates from a study of graft-versus-host responses after intestinal transplantation. Study information: Each of the recipients got a multivisceral, liver-intestinal, or isolated intestinal transplant. Regarding the study as a whole: The marrow of recipients harbored GvH clones, and ileum or blood showed some of them first. Clonal ratios of graft-versus-host to host-versus-graft in allografts were high for patients exhibiting graft-donor T cell macrochimerism.

Comments on this clone: What it recognizes is unknown. Other DNA sequences within the sample encode an identical CDR3.

The CDR3 is made up of 14 amino acids. Germline V gives CDR1 LNHDA, CDR2 SQIVND (reference sequence). V gave up 3 bases and J gave up 0 bases, with 6 bases separating them. Sequencing was performed with immunoSEQ multiplex PCR; in TCRdb, only in-frame clones are kept and a portion is missing. Here the sample spans fewer than 130,000 clones, 93% being singletons. This specimen was unstimulated CD8+ T cells sorted from spleen or lymph node cells, taken before intestinal transplant. The rearrangement joins TRBV19 to TRBJ2-1, with a possible D match to TRBD2 (5 bases). This receptor was obtained from a human donor who received an intestinal transplant. The CDR3 sequence: CASSIGSSYNEQFF. The CDR3 DNA reads TGTGCCAGTAGTATTGGGAGCTCCTACAATGAGCAGTTCTTC.